These 8 T cell receptor beta chains share one sample of origin, sequenced in a study of blood T cell repertoires in COVID-19. TCRdb keeps only in-frame clones here, not all; method: immunoSEQ multiplex PCR. The data show 400,000 or so clones, about 87% seen once. Material: peripheral blood. These receptors were collected from a man younger than 35 with COVID-19, enrolled during active disease.

This clone was observed a single time. This chain links TRBV25-1 with TRBJ2-5, with 7 bases aligning to TRBD2. CDR1 and CDR2 (germline): MGHDK, SYGVNS. The V gene end was trimmed by 3 bases and the J gene end by 0 bases; junction bases not matched to a gene: 7. The CDR3 is 16 residues long. The CDR3 protein is CASSEGLLADQETQYF. As DNA, the CDR3 is TGTGCCAGCAGTGAGGGCCTTCTAGCGGACCAAGAGACCCAGTACTTC.

V and J are TRBV5-1 and TRBJ2-7, with a weak D call TRBD2 (7 bases). The length of the CDR3 is 14 residues. Germline V gene sequence: CDR1 SGHRS, CDR2 YFSETQ. Trimming shortened V by 2 bases and J by 2 bases, and 11 bases separated the two germline ends. The CDR3 coding sequence is TGCGCCAGCAGCTTTAGGGGGGGGACCTACGAGCAGTACTTC. Translating gives CASSFRGGTYEQYF.

V is TRBV24-1 and J is TRBJ2-3; D might be TRBD2 (7 bases). V shed 7 bases and J shed 2 bases, with 15 bases lying between them. The CDR3 runs to 15 residues. The germline V gene has CDR1 KGHDR and CDR2 SFDVKD. The CDR3 bases are TGTGCCACCAGCCCCGCGGGGGCTCCCACAGATACGCAGTATTTT. Translation: CATSPAGAPTDTQYF.

V is TRBV11-1 and J is TRBJ2-3, with TRBD2 identical over 12 bases. This CDR3 comprises 16 residues. J was trimmed by 6 bases and V by 0 bases; bases with no gene match: 4. Germline lookup yields CDR1 SGHAT and CDR2 FQDESV (reference sequence). CDR3: CASSLAASGREDTQYF. The CDR3 DNA reads as TGTGCCAGCAGCTTAGCGGCTAGCGGGAGGGAGGATACGCAGTATTTT.

CDR3 sequence (DNA): TGTGCCAGCAGTCCGACAGGGTTTGAAGGCTATGGCTACACCTTC. Protein product: CASSPTGFEGYGYTF. The chain is built from TRBV6-5 and TRBJ1-2, with 7 bases identical to TRBD1. Germline CDR1 reads MNHEY; CDR2 reads SVGAGI. This CDR3 spans 15 amino acids. V lost 5 bases and J lost 4; bases outside the gene matches: 10.

The chain joins TRBV14 to TRBJ1-1, with D possibly TRBD1 on 6 matching bases. Germline lookup yields CDR1 SGHDN and CDR2 FVKESK. Deletions cut 4 bases from V and 11 bases from J, with 20 bases between. The length of the CDR3 is 14 residues. The CDR3 nucleotides read TGTGCCAGCAGCCGCACCGGGACAAGGCACGGCGCTTTCTTT. Protein sequence: CASSRTGTRHGAFF.

The rearrangement uses TRBV6-5 and TRBJ1-3; D unresolved. Germline CDR1 and CDR2: MNHEY and SVGAGI. This CDR3 has 13 residues. Deletions cut 10 bases from V and 0 bases from J, with 10 bases between. CDR3 DNA: TGTGCCACGCGCGGCAGCTCTGGAAACACCATATATTTT. Protein: CATRGSSGNTIYF.

This chain uses TRBV7-9 with TRBJ2-6; D not resolved. Germline assignment: CDR1 SEHNR and CDR2 FQNEAQ (reference sequence). The CDR3 sequence is 16 residues long. V was shortened by 2 bases and J by 0 bases, with 8 bases between the two germline ends. The CDR3 here is CASSLSLFSGANVLTF. CDR3 nucleotide sequence: TGTGCCAGCAGCTTAAGCCTGTTCTCTGGGGCCAACGTCCTGACTTTC.